Given below is one T cell receptor beta chain in context. Its antigen is unidentified. Other DNA sequences within the sample encode an identical CDR3. This sample stems from a study of graft-versus-host responses after intestinal transplantation. About the research overall: Induction with anti-thymocyte globulin, then tacrolimus and steroids for 2 to 3 years, was given to all recipients. General study points: The marrow of recipients harbored GvH clones, and ileum or blood showed some of them first.

The CDR3 sequence is 14 residues long. Germline V gene data show CDR1 as MNHNS and CDR2 as SASEGT. The V end was cut by 0 bases, the J end by 2 bases, with 7 bases between. This table comes from immunoSEQ multiplex PCR, and its TCRdb copy is limited to in-frame clones, with some not included. Of about 88,000 clones in the sample, 80% to 95% were seen once. The receptor's source is a human donor who was the organ donor for an intestinal transplant. The sample here was unstimulated CD4+ T cells sorted from spleen or lymph node cells, taken before transplant. The rearrangement joins TRBV6-1 to TRBJ1-2; TRBD1 might be the D (5 bases). This CDR3 is CASSEAPGNYGYTF. Here the CDR3 DNA reads TGTGCCAGCAGTGAAGCTCCAGGGAACTATGGCTACACCTTC.